The 11 T cell receptor beta chains reported below all come from one sample, sequenced in a study of Graves' ophthalmopathy and Graves' hyperthyroidism. The authors amplified TCR beta CDR3 regions from RNA transcripts. HTBI primers were employed in first-round RT-PCR, then a second-round multiplex PCR followed. TCRdb called the multiplex PCR reads again in MiXCR, with one record for every CDR3 protein. In the table there are 1 million to 1.3 million distinct CDR3 sequences, approximately 35% of which are singletons. Sequenced material: peripheral blood or thyroid tissue (not recorded which). These receptors were obtained from an adult man with Graves' hyperthyroidism.

This clonotype has a handful of counts. Given a much more abundant clone one base away, this may be a read error. The genes are TRBV6-1 and TRBJ1-5; 8 bases are a match to TRBD1. The CDR3 is made up of 13 amino acids. V lost 7 bases, J lost 7 bases, and 6 bases stayed unmatched. Germline CDR1 reads MNHNS; CDR2 reads SASEGT. The DNA of the CDR3 is TGTGCCAGCAACGGACAGGGCAGGCAGCCCCAGCATTTT. Translating gives CASNGQGRQPQHF.

There are many counts of this clonotype. The chain links TRBV7-7 to TRBJ2-5; 7 bases align to TRBD1. Trimming took 5 bases from V and 2 from J; bases not matched to a gene: 8. Germline CDR1 SSHAT, CDR2 FNYEAQ (reference sequence). The CDR3 is 15 amino acids. The CDR3 nucleotides are TGTGCCAGCAGCCCCGTACAGGGGTTTCAAGAGACCCAGTACTTC. Its protein is CASSPVQGFQETQYF.

This clonotype was seen only a few times. This chain uses TRBV7-2 with TRBJ1-5; D perhaps matches TRBD1 (6 bases). This CDR3 has 15 amino acids. Trimming took off 5 bases at V and 7 bases at J, with 18 bases between the two ends. Germline V gene lookup returns CDR1 SGHTA and CDR2 FQGNSA. The CDR3 loop reads CASSQTTGLGQPQHF. In DNA, the CDR3 is TGTGCCAGCAGCCAAACCACAGGGCTGGGGCAGCCCCAGCATTTT.

The chain recombines TRBV6-4 with TRBJ2-2; tentatively, D is TRBD2 (6 bases). Germline-derived CDR1 and CDR2 are MRHNA and SNTAGT. The V end lost 5 bases, the J end lost 3 bases, and 28 bases lay between the germline ends. This CDR3 is 20 amino acids long. CDR3 residues: CASSFTVGHLLRRDTGELFF. CDR3 in DNA: TGTGCCAGCAGTTTCACGGTAGGACACCTTTTAAGGAGGGACACCGGGGAGCTGTTTTTT.

This chain joins TRBV20-1 and TRBJ1-2, with D maybe TRBD1 (6 bases). Germline V lookup: CDR1 DFQATT, CDR2 SNEGSKA (reference sequence). Deletions cut 5 bases from V and 4 bases from J, with 17 bases between. The CDR3 sequence is 14 residues long. For the CDR3, the DNA is TGCAGTGCTCCTGAGGGGGAGATGGCCTATGGCTACACCTTC. The encoded protein is CSAPEGEMAYGYTF.

With respect to this clonotype: A much larger clonotype is one base distant, so this may be a read error. The rearrangement uses TRBV10-2 and TRBJ1-3; 11 positions match TRBD1. There are 16 residues in the CDR3. CDR1 is WSHSY and CDR2 is SAAADI in the germline V gene. The CDR3 region is CASSNRDRGSGNTIYF. As DNA, the CDR3 is TGTGCCAGCAGTAACCGGGACAGGGGGTCTGGAAACACCATATATTTT.

The rearrangement joins TRBV7-2 to TRBJ2-5; perhaps TRBD2 as D (5 bases). The germline V gene encodes CDR1 SGHTA and CDR2 FQGNSA. The CDR3 runs to 15 residues. The V end was cut by 1 base, the J end by 1 base, with 10 bases between. DNA for the CDR3: TGTGCCAGCAGCTTAGGGAATGCGGGCCAAGAGACCCAGTACTTC. This translates into CASSLGNAGQETQYF.

This clonotype was seen a handful of times. The chain combines TRBV20-1 with TRBJ2-5; 8 nucleotides line up with TRBD2. Trimming at V came to 3 bases and at J to 4 bases, leaving 4 bases not matched to a gene. In germline, CDR1 is DFQATT, CDR2 SNEGSKA (reference sequence). The length of the CDR3 is 13 residues. The CDR3 DNA follows: TGCAGTGCTAGTAGGCTAGCGGGAGAGACCCAGTACTTC. This encodes CSASRLAGETQYF.

The J gene is TRBJ1-1, the V gene TRBV4-1, with unresolved D. This CDR3 has 13 amino acids. V was trimmed by 5 bases and J by 7 bases, leaving 14 bases between them. CDR1 is MGHRA, CDR2 YSYEKL, per germline. CDR3 in DNA: TGCGCCAGCAGCTCCGATTCCGGGATTGAAGCTTTCTTT. This sequence encodes CASSSDSGIEAFF.

In its sample, this clonotype was seen once. This chain joins TRBV29-1 and TRBJ2-7, with TRBD1 matching over 8 bases. Germline V gene lookup returns CDR1 SQVTM and CDR2 ANQGSEA. The CDR3 is 12 amino acids. J gave up 5 bases and V 4 bases, and 4 bases lay outside the gene matches. This CDR3 reads CSVGTGIHEQYF. CDR3 DNA sequence: TGCAGCGTTGGGACAGGGATCCACGAGCAGTACTTC.

The rearrangement links TRBV4-3 to TRBJ2-6; perhaps TRBD2 as D (6 bases). Germline-derived CDR1 and CDR2 are LGHNA and YSLEER. Trimming took 5 bases from V and 4 from J, leaving 9 bases between them. The CDR3 loop spans 14 amino acids. CDR3 sequence reads: CASSLAVGANVLTF. In nucleotides, the CDR3 is TGCGCCAGCAGCTTAGCGGTAGGGGCCAACGTCCTGACTTTC.